The following is a T cell receptor (beta chain) sequence with its context. TCRdb's copy holds only in-frame clones and misses some; the assay was immunoSEQ multiplex PCR. The data show around 40,000 clones, with approximately 84% seen just once and 2.6% held by the top ten. The CDR3 spans 14 residues. Trimming took 2 bases from V and 8 from J; bases not matched to a gene: 9. Per germline, CDR1 SQVTM and CDR2 ANQGSEA. The data derive from a study of PD-L1 blockade in urothelial cancer. Regarding time point: peripheral blood 6 weeks after treatment start. Sequenced here: PBMCs, sampled around atezolizumab (anti-PD-L1) treatment. This clonotype was sampled from a man in his 70s with urothelial cancer. This chain connects TRBV29-1 to TRBJ2-1, with 7 bases lining up with TRBD2. The CDR3 nucleotides read TGCAGCGTTGAACGTGGGAGGGCCGGGGATGAGCAGTTCTTC. Its protein is CSVERGRAGDEQFF.